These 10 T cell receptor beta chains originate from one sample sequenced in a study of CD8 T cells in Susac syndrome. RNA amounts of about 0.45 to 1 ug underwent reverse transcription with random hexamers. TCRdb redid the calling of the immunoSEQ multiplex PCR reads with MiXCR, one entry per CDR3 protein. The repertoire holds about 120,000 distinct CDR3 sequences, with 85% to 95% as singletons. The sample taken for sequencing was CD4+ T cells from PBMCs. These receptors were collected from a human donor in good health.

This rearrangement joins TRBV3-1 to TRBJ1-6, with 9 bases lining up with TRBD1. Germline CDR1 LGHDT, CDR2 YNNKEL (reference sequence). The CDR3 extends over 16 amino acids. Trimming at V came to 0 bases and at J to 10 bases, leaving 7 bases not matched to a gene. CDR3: CASSQDPGQGGSPLHF. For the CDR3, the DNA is TGTGCCAGCAGCCAAGACCCGGGACAGGGAGGCTCACCCCTCCACTTT.

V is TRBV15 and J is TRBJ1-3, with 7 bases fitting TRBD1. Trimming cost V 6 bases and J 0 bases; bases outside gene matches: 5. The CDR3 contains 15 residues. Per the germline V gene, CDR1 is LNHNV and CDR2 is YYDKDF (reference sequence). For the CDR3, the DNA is TGTGCCACCAGTATACAGGGGTTCTCTGGAAACACCATATATTTT. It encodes CATSIQGFSGNTIYF.

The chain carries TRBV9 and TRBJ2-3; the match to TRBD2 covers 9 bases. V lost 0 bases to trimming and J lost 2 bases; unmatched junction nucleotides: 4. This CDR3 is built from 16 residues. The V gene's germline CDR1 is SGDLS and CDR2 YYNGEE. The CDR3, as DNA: TGTGCCAGCAGCGTAGGAATAGCGGGAGACACAGATACGCAGTATTTT. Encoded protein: CASSVGIAGDTDTQYF.

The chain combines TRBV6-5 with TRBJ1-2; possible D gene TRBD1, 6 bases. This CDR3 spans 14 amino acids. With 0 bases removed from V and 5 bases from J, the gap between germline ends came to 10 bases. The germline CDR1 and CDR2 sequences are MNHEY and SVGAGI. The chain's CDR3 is CASSYSRQGYGYTF. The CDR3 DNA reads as TGTGCCAGCAGTTACTCGAGGCAGGGGTATGGCTACACCTTC.

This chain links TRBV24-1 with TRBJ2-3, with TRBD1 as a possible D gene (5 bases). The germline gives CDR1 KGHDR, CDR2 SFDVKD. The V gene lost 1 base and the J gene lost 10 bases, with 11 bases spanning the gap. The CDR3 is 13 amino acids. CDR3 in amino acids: CATSDFQGRAQYF. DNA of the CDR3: TGTGCCACCAGTGATTTTCAGGGTAGGGCGCAGTATTTT.

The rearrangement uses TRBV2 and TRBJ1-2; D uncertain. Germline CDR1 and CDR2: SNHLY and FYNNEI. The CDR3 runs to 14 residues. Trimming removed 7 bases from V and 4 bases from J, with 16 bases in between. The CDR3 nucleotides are TGTGCCAGCATACTCGCTAGTAGCGGCTATGGCTACACCTTC. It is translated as CASILASSGYGYTF.

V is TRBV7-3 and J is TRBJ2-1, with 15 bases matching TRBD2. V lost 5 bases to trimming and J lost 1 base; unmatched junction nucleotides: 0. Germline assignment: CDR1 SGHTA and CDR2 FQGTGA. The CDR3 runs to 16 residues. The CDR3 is CASSGLAGGSYNEQFF. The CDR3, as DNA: TGTGCCAGCAGCGGACTAGCGGGAGGGTCCTACAATGAGCAGTTCTTC.

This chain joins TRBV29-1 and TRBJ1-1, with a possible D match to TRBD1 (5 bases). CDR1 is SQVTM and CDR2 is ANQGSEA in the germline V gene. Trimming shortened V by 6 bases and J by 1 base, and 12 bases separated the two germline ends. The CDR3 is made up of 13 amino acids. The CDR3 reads CSVSSGANTEAFF. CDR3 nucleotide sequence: TGCAGCGTAAGTTCTGGGGCGAACACTGAAGCTTTCTTT. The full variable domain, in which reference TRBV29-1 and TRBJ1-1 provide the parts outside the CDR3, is SAVISQKPSRDICQRGTSLTIQCQVDSQVTMMFWYRQQPGQSLTLIATANQGSEATYESGFVIDKFPISRPNLTFSTLTVSNMSPEDSSIYLCSVSSGANTEAFFGQGTRLTVV.

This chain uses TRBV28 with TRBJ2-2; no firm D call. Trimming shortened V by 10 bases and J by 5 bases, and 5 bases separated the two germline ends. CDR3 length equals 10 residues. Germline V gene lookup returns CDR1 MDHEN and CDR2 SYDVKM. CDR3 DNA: TGTGCCACCTCAACCGGGGAGCTGTTTTTT. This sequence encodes CATSTGELFF.

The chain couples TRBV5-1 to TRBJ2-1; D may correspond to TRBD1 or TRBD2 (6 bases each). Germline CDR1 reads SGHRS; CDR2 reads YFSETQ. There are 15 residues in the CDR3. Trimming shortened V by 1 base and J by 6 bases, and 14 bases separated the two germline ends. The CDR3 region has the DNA TGCGCCAGCAGCTTGCTCTCAGGGGAGGTCAATGAGCAGTTCTTC. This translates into CASSLLSGEVNEQFF.